This T cell receptor beta chain was retrieved from a study of control samples from healthy donors and cancer patients. V was clipped by 8 bases and J by 1 base; unmatched bases: 3. This CDR3 is built from 14 residues. Germline CDR1 SNHLY, CDR2 FYNNEI. Generated by immunoSEQ multiplex PCR, the TCRdb table keeps only in-frame clones and is missing some. The sample lists 100,000 to 150,000 clones, about nine tenths occurring once. This sequence joins TRBV2 and TRBJ2-2; 8 bases are a match to TRBD1. Sequencing used blood. The sequence derives from a man younger than 35 in good health. DNA for the CDR3: TGTGCCAGCCTCGGACAGGGGAACACCGGGGAGCTGTTTTTT. Translated, it gives CASLGQGNTGELFF.